This T cell receptor (beta chain) was recorded in a study of identical twins. TCRdb redid the calling of the 5' RACE reads with MiXCR, one entry per CDR3 protein. The sample includes roughly 750,000 distinct CDR3 sequences, approximately 21% of them seen just once. Study findings and constraints: Cord blood beta clonotypes that were abundant carried fewer insertions, and memory repertoires showed no such trend. Donors were not followed over many years; analysis was cross-sectional.

Healthy Caucasians alone served as donors. The length of the CDR3 is 18 residues. Germline values: CDR1 LGHDT, CDR2 YNNKEL (reference sequence). About this clonotype: Its target is not known. One junction end disagrees with the germline gene, perhaps due to a read error.

Separately, the same data were catalogued under a study of T cells expressing NK-cell markers.

The receptor's source is a woman younger than 35 in good health. Sequences were obtained from PBMCs. V and J are TRBV3-1 and TRBJ2-3; 9 bases align to TRBD2. The CDR3 nucleotides are TGTGCCTGCAGTTTAACACCCCGGGATAGCGGGGGCATAGATACGCAGTATTTT. Translated, it gives CACSLTPRDSGGIDTQYF.